This passage covers 11 T cell receptor beta chains from one sample sequenced in a study of CD8 T cells in Susac syndrome. Random hexamers were used to reverse transcribe an amount of roughly 0.45 to 1 ug RNA. TCRdb analysed the immunoSEQ multiplex PCR reads with MiXCR anew, one entry per CDR3 protein. Of around 200,000 distinct CDR3 sequences detected, about 95% appear once; the ten largest clones hold around 0.1%. The sequencing input was CD4+ T cells from PBMCs. The receptors were gathered from a human donor with Susac syndrome.

The chain recombines TRBV4-1 with TRBJ1-1; TRBD1 matches at 8 bases. The CDR3 loop spans 16 amino acids. Per germline, CDR1 MGHRA and CDR2 YSYEKL. Trimming took 1 base from V and 5 from J; bases not matched to a gene: 9. The CDR3 loop is CASSQVAAGGRTEAFF. DNA for the CDR3: TGCGCCAGCAGCCAAGTGGCGGCAGGGGGCCGAACTGAAGCTTTCTTT.

The V call is TRBV28, the J call TRBJ2-7; 11 nucleotides match TRBD2. Germline loops: CDR1 MDHEN, CDR2 SYDVKM. V trimming: 8 bases; J trimming: 1 base; junction bases outside the gene matches: 4. This CDR3 contains 14 residues. Here the CDR3 reads CASGRTSGSYEQYF. Here the CDR3 DNA reads TGTGCCAGCGGGAGGACTAGCGGGTCCTACGAGCAGTACTTC.

The chain couples TRBV7-2 to TRBJ2-5; D call uncertain. Germline values: CDR1 SGHTA, CDR2 FQGNSA. Trimming removed 4 bases from V and 4 bases from J, with 16 bases in between. The CDR3 is 15 amino acids. The CDR3, as DNA: TGTGCCAGCAGCTCTACCCTCGGCCGACGAGAGACCCAGTACTTC. It encodes CASSSTLGRRETQYF.

The CDR3 DNA is TGTGCCAGCGATAATGAGGGGATAGGGGAGCAGTTCTTC. It yields the protein CASDNEGIGEQFF. The V gene is TRBV3-1, the J gene TRBJ2-1; D is possibly TRBD1 or TRBD2 (5 bases each). V lost 8 bases to trimming and J lost 10 bases, with 18 bases between them. This CDR3 is 13 amino acids long. Germline CDR1 LGHDT, CDR2 YNNKEL (reference sequence).

The CDR3 coding sequence is TGCAGCGGCAGGGGGGCCCTGGTCGGGGAGACCCAGTACTTC. It yields the protein CSGRGALVGETQYF. The rearrangement links TRBV20-1 to TRBJ2-5, with D perhaps TRBD1 (7 bases). In germline, CDR1 is DFQATT, CDR2 SNEGSKA (reference sequence). The CDR3 is 14 residues long.

The rearrangement uses TRBV20-1 and TRBJ2-1; 7 nucleotides match TRBD1. Unmatched junction bases numbered 6, after V lost 2 bases and J lost 2 bases. CDR3 length equals 15 residues. Germline loops: CDR1 DFQATT, CDR2 SNEGSKA (reference sequence). CDR3 protein: CSARTDRVPYNEQFF. CDR3 in DNA: TGCAGTGCTAGAACCGACAGGGTCCCCTACAATGAGCAGTTCTTC.

The chain links TRBV5-8 to TRBJ1-2, with 8 bases that match TRBD1. Trimming removed 0 bases from V and 6 bases from J; junction bases left unmatched: 4. CDR1 is SGHTS and CDR2 is YDEGEE in the germline V gene. The CDR3 covers 14 residues. The CDR3 coding sequence is TGTGCCAGCAGCTTGGTGACAGGGGTCAATGGCTACACCTTC. Protein: CASSLVTGVNGYTF.

The gene calls are TRBV5-1 and TRBJ2-1, with D perhaps matching TRBD1 (6 bases). In germline, CDR1 is SGHRS, CDR2 YFSETQ. The CDR3 is 16 residues long. Deletions cut 4 bases from V and 7 bases from J, with 21 bases between. The CDR3 loop reads CASSPQGHPSGNEQFF. Written as DNA, the CDR3 is TGCGCCAGCAGCCCCCAGGGACACCCCTCGGGAAATGAGCAGTTCTTC.

The chain links TRBV20-1 to TRBJ2-1, with 9 bases identical to TRBD2. The germline gives CDR1 DFQATT, CDR2 SNEGSKA (reference sequence). This CDR3 spans 15 amino acids. V lost 5 bases to trimming and J lost 0 bases; unmatched junction nucleotides: 5. CDR3 DNA sequence: TGCAGTGCTCAGACTAGCGGAAGCTCCTACAATGAGCAGTTCTTC. It encodes CSAQTSGSSYNEQFF.

This clonotype came up a few times. The genes are TRBV28 and TRBJ2-7; D not certain. The CDR3 is 11 residues long. Deletions cut 3 bases from V and 5 bases from J, with 5 bases between. Per germline, CDR1 MDHEN and CDR2 SYDVKM. As DNA, the CDR3 is TGTGCCAGCAGTTTGAGGAACGAGCAGTACTTC. It yields the protein CASSLRNEQYF.

This chain uses TRBV29-1 with TRBJ2-7, with D possibly being TRBD1 (5 bases). V was clipped by 0 bases and J by 1 base, with 13 bases between them. The CDR3 runs 15 residues. The V gene's germline CDR1 is SQVTM and CDR2 ANQGSEA. CDR3 DNA sequence: TGCAGCGTTGAAGAGGGGCGGCCTGGGTCCTACGAGCAGTACTTC. It codes for CSVEEGRPGSYEQYF.